This T cell receptor beta chain was sequenced in a study of shared clonotypes between healthy human individuals (dated by TCRdb to about 2020). For the wider study: The cohort included three men and a couple of women between 18 and 49 years of age. Blood TCR repertoires of a handful of healthy adults were deeply sequenced to estimate repertoire size and the extent of clonotype sharing between individuals. To increase sequencing depth and limit assay-specific biases, different laboratories used diverse techniques to prepare libraries and sequence TCR repertoires. Between about 0.85 and 9.5 billion PBMCs per donor were obtained by leukapheresis. Summary of the overall study and its limitations: Pairwise subsampling indicated that sequencing depth was expected to affect the degree of clonotype sharing among donors. The genetic and exposure-history diversity represented was limited by the small number of donors. Only blood was sampled, and tissue TCR repertoires likely differ from those in blood.

The donors were healthy, HIV-negative adults who had no recently reported acute infections or vaccinations. Every donor was a Caucasian adult residing in Nashville, Tennessee, USA. In the unsorted samples, 87 million or so PBMCs were counted, and genomic DNA was extracted using the QIAamp DNA Blood Mini kit. Blood was collected by leukapheresis, and PBMCs were isolated by Ficoll-Histopaque density gradient centrifugation and then cryopreserved in liquid nitrogen vapor phase. Using the deep immunoSEQ assay, multiplex PCR amplified TCR CDR3 regions from genomic DNA. Genomic DNA extracted from each cell subset was distributed evenly over all wells of several immunoSEQ 96-well plates, and each plate served as one replicate. Each replicate PCR for unsorted PBMC received approximately 300 ng genomic DNA, equal to approximately 30,000 T cell genomes. Ten immunoSEQ deep assay plates were used to sequence unsorted PBMC genomic DNA. Purified libraries were quantified with a Qubit 3.0 fluorometer, sized on a Bioanalyzer 2100, and re-quantified with the KAPA Library Quantification kit. Every immunoSEQ 96-well plate was sequenced on a dedicated single-read 150-cycle Illumina NextSeq 550 flow cell. As for how the authors treated the data: Because only junctional sequences without quality scores were contained in the immunoSEQ output, filtering matching that applied to full-length reads could not be performed. To assign V/J genes and CDR3, sequences were annotated using PyIR, a Python wrapper for IgBLAST v1.9, with IMGT germline references. Reads with weak V/J assignments (E-value above 1e-6), missing CDR3, stop codons, out-of-frame junctions, or ambiguous translated residues were removed. A V3J clonotype was defined by an identical inferred V gene, J gene, and CDR3 amino acid sequence. Percentage overlap between repertoires was computed as shared unique clonotypes divided by the size of the smaller repertoire. Richness of each repertoire was evaluated using RTK rarefaction, the Chao1 estimator, and Recon v2.1 estimates of unobserved clonotypes. The table comes from immuneACCESS by way of TCRdb, which keeps in-frame sequences with V and J called. Part of the clones is missing from these tables; in studies checked, under half for an unresolved V gene and the rest for unknown reasons. D and trimming were read from the DNA, whereas the V and J calls and clone size are those reported in that table. Within this sample are about half a million clones, with about 78% of them counted one time only. Around 12% of the sample rests with the top ten.

V ends up 3 bases short and J 0 bases short, with an unmatched junction base count of 6. According to the germline V gene (reference sequence), CDR1 reads LNHNV and CDR2 reads YYDKDF. Reading from cysteine to phenylalanine, the CDR3 counts 18 amino acids. Kept here is only the CDR3 DNA, which spans 54 bases and is read in frame from base 1. On this clone itself: Its antigen target is currently unknown. No much larger clone exists at a distance of one base, and base qualities are not known.

Sample: PBMCs. The clonotype was recovered from a woman aged 40 to 50 in good health. Some clones in this sample may be carry-over from other donors' samples. This chain joins TRBV15 to TRBJ2-1; 12 of the junction bases match TRBD2. Read as DNA, the sequence is TGTGCCACCAGCAGGCGACTAGCGGGAGCTGGCTCCTACAATGAGCAGTTCTTC. Its coded protein is CATSRRLAGAGSYNEQFF.